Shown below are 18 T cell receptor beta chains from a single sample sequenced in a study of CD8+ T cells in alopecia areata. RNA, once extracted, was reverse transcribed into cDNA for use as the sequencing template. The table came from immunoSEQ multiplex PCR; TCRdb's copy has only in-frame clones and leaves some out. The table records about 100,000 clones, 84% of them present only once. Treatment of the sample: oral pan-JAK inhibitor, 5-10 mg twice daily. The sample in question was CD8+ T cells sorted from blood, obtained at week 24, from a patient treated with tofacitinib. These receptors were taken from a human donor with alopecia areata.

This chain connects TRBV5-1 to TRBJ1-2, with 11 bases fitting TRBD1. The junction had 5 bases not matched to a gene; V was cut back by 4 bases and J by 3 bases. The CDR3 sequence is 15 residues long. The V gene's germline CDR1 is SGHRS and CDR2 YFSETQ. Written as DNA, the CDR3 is TGCGCCAGCAGCGGGGGACAGGGGGACGACTATGGCTACACCTTC. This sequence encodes CASSGGQGDDYGYTF.

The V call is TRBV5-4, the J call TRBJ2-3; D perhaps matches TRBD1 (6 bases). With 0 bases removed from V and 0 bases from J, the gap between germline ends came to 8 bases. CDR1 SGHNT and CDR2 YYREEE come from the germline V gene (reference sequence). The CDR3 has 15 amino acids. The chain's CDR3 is CASSLVGHSTDTQYF. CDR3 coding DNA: TGTGCCAGCAGCTTGGTGGGACACAGCACAGATACGCAGTATTTT.

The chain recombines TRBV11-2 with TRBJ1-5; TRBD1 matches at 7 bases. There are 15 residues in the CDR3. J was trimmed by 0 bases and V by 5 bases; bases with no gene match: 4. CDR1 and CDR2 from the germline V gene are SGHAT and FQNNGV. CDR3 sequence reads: CASSLRTGSNQPQHF. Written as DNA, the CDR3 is TGTGCCAGCAGCCTAAGGACAGGTAGCAATCAGCCCCAGCATTTT.

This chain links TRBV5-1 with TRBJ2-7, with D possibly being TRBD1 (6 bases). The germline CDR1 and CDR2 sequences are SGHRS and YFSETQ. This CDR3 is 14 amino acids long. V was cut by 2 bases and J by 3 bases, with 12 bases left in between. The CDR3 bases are TGCGCCAGCAGCTTCGGTACAGGGAGCTACGAGCAGTACTTC. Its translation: CASSFGTGSYEQYF.

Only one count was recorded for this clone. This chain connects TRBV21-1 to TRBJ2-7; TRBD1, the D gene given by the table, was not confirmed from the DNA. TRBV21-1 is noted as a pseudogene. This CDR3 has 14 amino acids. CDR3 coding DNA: TGTGCCAGCAGCAAACTGGGCCTCCGCTACGAGCAGTACTTC. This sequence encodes CASSKLGLRYEQYF.

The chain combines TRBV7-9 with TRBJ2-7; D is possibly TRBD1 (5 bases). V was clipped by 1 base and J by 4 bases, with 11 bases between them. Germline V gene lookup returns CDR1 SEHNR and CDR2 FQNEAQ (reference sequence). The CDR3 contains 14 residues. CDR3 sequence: CASSLGGRDYEQYF. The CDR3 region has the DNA TGTGCCAGCAGCTTAGGTGGCAGGGATTACGAGCAGTACTTC.

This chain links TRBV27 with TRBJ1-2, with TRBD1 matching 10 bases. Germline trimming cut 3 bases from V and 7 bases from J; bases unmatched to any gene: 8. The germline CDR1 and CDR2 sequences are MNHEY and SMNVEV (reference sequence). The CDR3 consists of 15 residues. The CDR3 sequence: CASSFFGTGEGGYTF. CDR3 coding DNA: TGTGCCAGCAGTTTCTTCGGGACAGGGGAGGGTGGCTACACCTTC.

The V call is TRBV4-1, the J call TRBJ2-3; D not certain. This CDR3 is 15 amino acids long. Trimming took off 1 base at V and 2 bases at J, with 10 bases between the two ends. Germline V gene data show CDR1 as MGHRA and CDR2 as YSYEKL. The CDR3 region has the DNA TGCGCCAGCAGCCAAGGCTTGGGGTCCACAGATACGCAGTATTTT. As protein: CASSQGLGSTDTQYF.

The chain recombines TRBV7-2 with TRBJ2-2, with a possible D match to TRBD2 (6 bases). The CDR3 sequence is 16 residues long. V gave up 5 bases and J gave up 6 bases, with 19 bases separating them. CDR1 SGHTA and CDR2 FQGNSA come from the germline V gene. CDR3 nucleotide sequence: TGTGCCAGCAGCACGAGGTCGGGGAGGTGGGCCGGGGAGCTGTTTTTT. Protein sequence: CASSTRSGRWAGELFF.

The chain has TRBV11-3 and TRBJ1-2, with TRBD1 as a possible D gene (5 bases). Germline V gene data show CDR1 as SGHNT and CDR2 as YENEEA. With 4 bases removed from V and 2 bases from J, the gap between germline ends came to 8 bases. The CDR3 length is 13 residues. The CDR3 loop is CASSSRDNYGYTF. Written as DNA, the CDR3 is TGTGCCAGCAGCTCCCGGGACAACTATGGCTACACCTTC.

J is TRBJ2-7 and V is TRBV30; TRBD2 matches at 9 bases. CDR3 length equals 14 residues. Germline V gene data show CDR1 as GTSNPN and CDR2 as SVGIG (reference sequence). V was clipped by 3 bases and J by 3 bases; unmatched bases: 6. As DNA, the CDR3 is TGTGCCTGGAGCCAGGGACTAGCCTTCTACGAGCAGTACTTC. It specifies CAWSQGLAFYEQYF.

CDR3 sequence (DNA): TGTGCCAGCAGTGATGGCGGGGGAGGGAATACGCAGTATTTT. Its protein product is CASSDGGGGNTQYF. This chain joins TRBV6-1 and TRBJ2-3; 7 bases are shared with TRBD2. The V segment lost 3 bases and the J segment 7 bases; nucleotides outside the gene matches: 7. This CDR3 is built from 14 residues. The V gene's germline CDR1 is MNHNS and CDR2 SASEGT.

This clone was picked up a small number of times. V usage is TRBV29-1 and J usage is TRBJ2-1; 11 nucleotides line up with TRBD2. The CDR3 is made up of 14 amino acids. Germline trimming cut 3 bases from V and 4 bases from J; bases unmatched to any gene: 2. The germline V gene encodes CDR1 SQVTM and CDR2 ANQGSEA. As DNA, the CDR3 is TGCAGCGTTGACCGGACTAGCGGGTACAATGAGCAGTTCTTC. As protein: CSVDRTSGYNEQFF.

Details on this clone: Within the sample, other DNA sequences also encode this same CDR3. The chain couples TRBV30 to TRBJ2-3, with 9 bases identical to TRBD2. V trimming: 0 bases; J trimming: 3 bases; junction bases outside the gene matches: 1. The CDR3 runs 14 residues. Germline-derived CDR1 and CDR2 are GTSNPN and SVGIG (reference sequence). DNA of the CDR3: TGTGCCTGGAGTGTGAGCGGGGGGACAGATACGCAGTATTTT. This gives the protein CAWSVSGGTDTQYF.

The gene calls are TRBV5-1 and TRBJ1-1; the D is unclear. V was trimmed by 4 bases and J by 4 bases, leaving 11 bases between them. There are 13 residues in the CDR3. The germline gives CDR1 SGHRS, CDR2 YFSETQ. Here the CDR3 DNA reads TGCGCCAGCAGCCCCCCGGCGGGCACTGAAGCTTTCTTT. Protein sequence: CASSPPAGTEAFF.

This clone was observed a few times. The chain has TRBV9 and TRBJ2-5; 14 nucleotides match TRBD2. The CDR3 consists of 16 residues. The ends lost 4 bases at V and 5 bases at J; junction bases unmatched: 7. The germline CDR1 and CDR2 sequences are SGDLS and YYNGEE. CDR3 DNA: TGTGCCAGCAGCCTGACTAGCGGGGGGGCCGCGGAGACCCAGTACTTC. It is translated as CASSLTSGGAAETQYF.

CDR3: CASSSKRLSSYNEQFF. The CDR3 DNA is TGTGCCAGCAGCTCAAAACGACTGTCCTCCTACAATGAGCAGTTCTTC. The rearrangement joins TRBV13 to TRBJ2-1; D remains ambiguous. The V gene lost 4 bases and the J gene lost 0 bases, with 13 bases spanning the gap. Germline V gives CDR1 PRHDT, CDR2 FYEKMQ (reference sequence). The CDR3 extends over 16 amino acids.

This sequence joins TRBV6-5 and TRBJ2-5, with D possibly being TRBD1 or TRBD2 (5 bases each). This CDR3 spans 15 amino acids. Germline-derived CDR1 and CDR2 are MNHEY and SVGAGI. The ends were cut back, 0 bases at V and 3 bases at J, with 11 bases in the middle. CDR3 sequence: CASSYSLGEEETQYF. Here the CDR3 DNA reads TGTGCCAGCAGTTACTCCCTGGGGGAAGAAGAGACCCAGTACTTC.